This record covers a single T cell receptor beta chain. Sequence at one end of the junction differs from germline and may be a read error. CDR1 SEHNR and CDR2 FQNEAQ come from the germline V gene (reference sequence). This CDR3 region has 14 residues. Per the study methods: Amplification of reference gene primers provided the estimated nucleated cell counts. The table came from immunoSEQ multiplex PCR; TCRdb's copy has only in-frame clones and leaves some out. The V and J calls and clone size are taken from that table; D and trimming were inferred from the DNA. Among roughly 120,000 clones listed, approximately 83% were seen once. The data were obtained in a study of blood T cell repertoires in COVID-19. At the level of the study: From the United States, Italy and Spain came samples of acute and convalescent COVID-19. PBMCs, B-cell-depleted T cells, or T cells provided the cDNA or gDNA that made up the material.

The chain couples TRBV7-9 to TRBJ1-6; 7 nucleotides match TRBD1. This TCR was sampled from a man of 80 years or more with acute or convalescent COVID-19. Sequencing was performed on peripheral blood. The CDR3 nucleotides are TGTGCCAGCAGCTCGGACAGGAGTAATCCACCCCTCCACTTT. Its protein product is CASSSDRSNPPLHF.